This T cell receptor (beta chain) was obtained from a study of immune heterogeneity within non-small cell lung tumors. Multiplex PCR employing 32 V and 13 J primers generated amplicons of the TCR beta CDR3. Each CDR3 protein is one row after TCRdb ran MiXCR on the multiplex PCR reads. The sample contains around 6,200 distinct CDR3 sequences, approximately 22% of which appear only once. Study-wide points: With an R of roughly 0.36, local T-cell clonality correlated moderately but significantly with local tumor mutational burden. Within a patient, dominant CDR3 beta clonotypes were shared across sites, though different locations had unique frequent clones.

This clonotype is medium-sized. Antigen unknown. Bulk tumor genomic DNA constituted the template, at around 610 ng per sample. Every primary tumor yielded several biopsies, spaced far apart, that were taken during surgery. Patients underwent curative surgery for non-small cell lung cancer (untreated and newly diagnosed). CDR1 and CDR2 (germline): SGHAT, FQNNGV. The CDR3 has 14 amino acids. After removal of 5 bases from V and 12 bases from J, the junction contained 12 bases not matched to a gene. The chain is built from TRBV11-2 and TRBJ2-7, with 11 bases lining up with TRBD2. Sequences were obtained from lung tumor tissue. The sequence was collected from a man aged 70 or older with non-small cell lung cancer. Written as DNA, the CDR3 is TGTGCCAGCAGCCTCACCGGGACTAGCGGCCTCCGGTACTTC. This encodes CASSLTGTSGLRYF.